Below, 8 T cell receptor beta chains from the same sample are listed, as sequenced in a study of blood T cell repertoires in COVID-19. TCRdb's copy holds only in-frame clones and misses some; the assay was immunoSEQ multiplex PCR. The sample lists some 490,000 clones, approximately 83% occurring once. The sample consisted of peripheral blood. The receptors shown here come from a human donor in a cohort sampled during active COVID-19.

This clone turned up a few times. The chain joins TRBV6-9 to TRBJ1-1, with TRBD1 matching 8 bases. The V and J ends lost 2 bases and 0 bases, in that order; junction bases with no gene match: 8. CDR1 is MNHGY, CDR2 SVAAGI, per germline. The CDR3 is made up of 17 amino acids. The DNA for the CDR3 is TGTGCCAGCAGTTATCCGCGGACAGGGCAAATGAACACTGAAGCTTTCTTT. Translating gives CASSYPRTGQMNTEAFF.

This rearrangement joins TRBV11-2 to TRBJ1-1; perhaps TRBD1 as D (6 bases). The CDR3 runs to 16 residues. Looked up from germline, CDR1 is SGHAT and CDR2 is FQNNGV. V lost 7 bases and J 8 bases, leaving 26 bases between the germline ends. The chain's CDR3 is CASTFSGGSVSPEAFF. The DNA for the CDR3 is TGTGCCAGCACCTTTTCGGGGGGCAGCGTGAGTCCAGAAGCTTTCTTT. The whole variable domain, filled in from reference TRBV11-2 and TRBJ1-1, reads EAGVAQSPRYKIIEKRQSVAFWCNPISGHATLYWYQQILGQGPKLLIQFQNNGVVDDSQLPKDRFSAERLKGVDSTLKIQPAKLEDSAVYLCASTFSGGSVSPEAFFGQGTRLTVV.

V and J are TRBV7-3 and TRBJ2-3; possible D gene TRBD2, 6 bases. This CDR3 is built from 15 residues. The germline V and J ends were trimmed by 2 bases and 0 bases, with 9 bases remaining between them. CDR1 is SGHTA and CDR2 is FQGTGA in the germline V gene. The CDR3 here is CASSLVSGSTDTQYF. The CDR3 region has the DNA TGTGCCAGCAGCTTAGTAAGCGGGAGCACAGATACGCAGTATTTT.

This chain links TRBV3-1 (or the pseudogene TRBV3-2) with TRBJ1-2; 10 bases line up with TRBD1. V dropped 4 bases and J dropped 8; count of bases not matched to a gene: 4. From germline, CDR1 is LGHDT and CDR2 YNNKEL (reference sequence). The CDR3 spans 13 residues. CDR3 DNA sequence: TGTGCCAGCAGCCGCGGGACAGGGGTCGGCTACACCTTC. Translated, it gives CASSRGTGVGYTF.

This chain uses TRBV7-9 with TRBJ2-7, with a possible D match to TRBD2 (5 bases). The CDR3 sequence is 15 residues long. The V end was cut by 8 bases, the J end by 0 bases, with 17 bases between. Germline CDR1 is SEHNR and CDR2 is FQNEAQ (reference sequence). The CDR3 here is CASGENRVGSYEQYF. CDR3 DNA sequence: TGTGCCAGCGGGGAGAACAGAGTCGGCTCCTACGAGCAGTACTTC.

This clone was picked up one time. The genes are TRBV19 and TRBJ2-3; TRBD2 matches 10 bases. The length of the CDR3 is 15 residues. In germline, CDR1 is LNHDA, CDR2 SQIVND (reference sequence). Trimming removed 4 bases from V and 1 base from J; junction bases left unmatched: 2. CDR3 protein: CASSTLAGGTDTQYF. Here the CDR3 DNA reads TGTGCCAGTAGTACCCTAGCGGGAGGCACAGATACGCAGTATTTT.

V is TRBV5-1 and J is TRBJ2-5, with TRBD1 matching over 10 bases. With V trimmed by 4 bases and J by 3 bases, 6 bases remained unmatched. This CDR3 contains 15 residues. From germline, CDR1 is SGHRS and CDR2 YFSETQ. CDR3 DNA sequence: TGCGCCAGCAGCCCGGACGGGACAGGGGAAGAGACCCAGTACTTC. Translating it yields CASSPDGTGEETQYF.

The chain combines TRBV28 with TRBJ2-4; the match to TRBD1 covers 7 bases. CDR1 and CDR2 from the germline V gene are MDHEN and SYDVKM. With 1 base clipped from V and 12 bases from J, the junction kept 24 bases outside the gene matches. The CDR3 has 19 amino acids. For the CDR3, the DNA is TGTGCCAGCAGTTTATATCACTATGGAGTTGCCGGGACAGCGTATCCTCAGTACTTC. This translates into CASSLYHYGVAGTAYPQYF.